This TCR beta chain stems from a study of OX40 agonist ivuxolimab in advanced cancers. Across the study: Patients received intravenous ivuxolimab every 2 weeks at 0.01 to 10 mg/kg. Study-wide results and caveats: Those patients achieving a partial response at 0.1-3.0 mg/kg showed among the lowest clonal expansion. With doses of 0.1 to 3.0 mg/kg, CD4+ and CD8+ blood T cells had undergone clonal expansion by week 6.

Points on this clone: Its specificity is unknown.

The table came from immunoSEQ multiplex PCR; TCRdb's copy has only in-frame clones and leaves some out. The sample holds over 65,000 clones, approximately 85% seen once. Germline loops: CDR1 SGHNT, CDR2 YYREEE (reference sequence). V lost 2 bases and J lost 4; bases outside the gene matches: 4. The CDR3 totals 15 residues. At cycle 4 day 1, cycle 7 day 1, and baseline, blood was sampled. The TCR sequence derives from an adult with an advanced solid tumor such as melanoma, head and neck, liver or kidney cancer. The material sequenced was CD4+ or CD8+ T cells sorted from blood, taken in a trial of the OX40 agonist ivuxolimab. V and J are TRBV5-4 and TRBJ2-1, with 9 nucleotides matching TRBD2. The CDR3 loop reads CASSFSGGPYNEQFF. DNA of the CDR3: TGTGCCAGCAGCTTCAGCGGGGGGCCATACAATGAGCAGTTCTTC.